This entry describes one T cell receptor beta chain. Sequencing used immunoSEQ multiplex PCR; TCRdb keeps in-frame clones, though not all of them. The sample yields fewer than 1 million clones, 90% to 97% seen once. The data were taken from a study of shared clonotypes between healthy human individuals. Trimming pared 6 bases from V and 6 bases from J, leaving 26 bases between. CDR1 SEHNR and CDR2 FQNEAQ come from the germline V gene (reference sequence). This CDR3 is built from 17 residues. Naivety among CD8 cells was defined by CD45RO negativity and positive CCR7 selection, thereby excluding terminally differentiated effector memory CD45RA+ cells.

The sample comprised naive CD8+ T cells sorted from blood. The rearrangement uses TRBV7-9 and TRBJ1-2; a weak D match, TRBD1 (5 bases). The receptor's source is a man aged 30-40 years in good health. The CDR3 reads CASREKGVEGQRDGYTF. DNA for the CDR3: TGTGCCAGCAGGGAAAAAGGGGTTGAGGGGCAGCGCGATGGCTACACCTTC.